This passage covers 4 T cell receptor beta chains from one sample sequenced in a study of blood T cell repertoires in COVID-19 (dated by TCRdb to about 2020). The library was prepared using the immunoSEQ multiplex PCR assay. What TCRdb holds here is the immuneACCESS table cut down to in-frame rearrangements. Part of the clones is not present; checked against another copy, under half of the missing clones reflect an unresolved V gene, and the others are unexplained. This sample has some 670,000 clones in its table, and about 90% of those were observed once. The ten largest clones capture about 0.24% of the sample. Input material: peripheral blood. The receptor set was obtained from a woman between 18 and 30 years old with acute or convalescent COVID-19.

The gene calls are TRBV7-2 and TRBJ2-5, with D unresolved. The CDR3 has 14 residues. Germline loops: CDR1 SGHTA, CDR2 FQGNSA. Trimming shortened V by 5 bases and J by 4 bases, and 14 bases separated the two germline ends. CDR3 sequence (DNA): TGTGCCAGCAGCCCCTCCCGAGGTGGAGAGACCCAGTACTTC. Translating gives CASSPSRGGETQYF.

The chain recombines TRBV14 with TRBJ1-6; a possible D gene is TRBD1 (6 bases). This CDR3 has 16 amino acids. V lost 1 base, J lost 9 bases, and 16 bases lay in between. The germline V gene encodes CDR1 SGHDN and CDR2 FVKESK. Here the CDR3 reads CASSQGRPRGSSPLHF. CDR3 DNA: TGTGCCAGCAGCCAAGGTCGTCCCAGGGGAAGTTCACCCCTCCACTTT.

The chain carries TRBV24-1 and TRBJ2-7; D is perhaps TRBD1 (6 bases). Trimming pared 5 bases from V and 1 base from J, leaving 11 bases between. The V gene's germline CDR1 is KGHDR and CDR2 SFDVKD. CDR3 length: 14 amino acids. CDR3 nucleotide sequence: TGTGCCACCAGTGCAAACAGGGAATCCTACGAGCAGTACTTC. It encodes CATSANRESYEQYF.

The rearrangement joins TRBV19 to TRBJ2-7; perhaps TRBD2 as D (6 bases). V lost 7 bases and J lost 3, with 19 bases in between. The CDR3 covers 15 residues. From germline, CDR1 is LNHDA and CDR2 SQIVND (reference sequence). The CDR3 loop is CASTSGGLGYYEQYF. The DNA for the CDR3 is TGTGCCAGTACCTCCGGAGGGCTGGGGTACTACGAGCAGTACTTC.